The present TCR beta chain was sequenced within a study of control samples from healthy donors and cancer patients. Using immunoSEQ multiplex PCR, the repertoire was profiled, and TCRdb retains in-frame clones only, with some absent. This table has about 92,000 clones, approximately 78% appearing once. The material sequenced was blood. This TCR was sampled from a woman in her fifties or sixties in good health.

The CDR3 DNA sequence: TGTGCCACCAGCAGCGGGACAGGGGGCCGCACTGAAGCTTTCTTT. It codes for CATSSGTGGRTEAFF. The chain uses TRBV15 and TRBJ1-1; 12 nucleotides agree with TRBD1. This CDR3 has 15 amino acids. In germline, CDR1 is LNHNV, CDR2 YYDKDF (reference sequence). After removal of 3 bases from V and 4 bases from J, the junction contained 3 bases not matched to a gene. Supplemented by reference TRBV15 and TRBJ1-1, the full variable domain reads DAMVIQNPRYQVTQFGKPVTLSCSQTLNHNVMYWYQQKSSQAPKLLFHYYDKDFNNEADTPDNFQSRRPNTSFCFLDIRSPGLGDTAMYLCATSSGTGGRTEAFFGQGTRLTVV.